Sequencing of this TCR beta chain was carried out in a study of cytomegalovirus exposure and HLA in healthy donors. Study-wide points: Many donors carried some public TCRs, although rarity characterized most TCR sequences. Reportedly, cytomegalovirus status was diagnosed with high sensitivity and specificity.

The donors formed part of the approximately 120-subject validation cohort, distinct from the roughly 700-subject first cohort. The data were produced by immunoSEQ multiplex PCR, yet TCRdb's version contains in-frame clones alone and is incomplete. Among some 86,000 clones, 93% were seen once, and the ten largest hold approximately 3.8%. Germline V gene data show CDR1 as MNHEY and CDR2 as SVGAGI. V gave up 4 bases and J gave up 0 bases; unmatched junction bases: 6. The CDR3 loop spans 16 amino acids. With regard to this clone: No antigen is known for it.

The receptor was isolated from a woman younger than 45 in good health and CMV-seronegative. This chain links TRBV6-5 with TRBJ1-1, with TRBD1 matching over 9 bases. The sample was PBMCs. CDR3 nucleotide sequence: TGTGCCAGCAGTTTCACAGGGGGCCGTATGAACACTGAAGCTTTCTTT. Residues: CASSFTGGRMNTEAFF.